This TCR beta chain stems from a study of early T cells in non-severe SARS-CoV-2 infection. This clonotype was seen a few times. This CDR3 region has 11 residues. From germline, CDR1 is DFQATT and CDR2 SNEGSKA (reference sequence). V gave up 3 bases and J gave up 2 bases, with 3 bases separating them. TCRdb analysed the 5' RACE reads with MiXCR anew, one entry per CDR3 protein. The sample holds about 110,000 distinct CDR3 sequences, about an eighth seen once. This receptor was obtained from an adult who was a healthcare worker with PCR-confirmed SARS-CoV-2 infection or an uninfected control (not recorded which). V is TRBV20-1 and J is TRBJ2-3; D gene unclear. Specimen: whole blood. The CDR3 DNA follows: TGCAGTGCTAGGCTCACAGATACGCAGTATTTT. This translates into CSARLTDTQYF.